This TCR beta chain was recovered during a study of blood T cell repertoires in COVID-19. On the study more broadly: Acute-phase and convalescent COVID-19 samples originated in the United States, Italy and Spain.

Trimming pared 1 base from V and 1 base from J, leaving 7 bases between. Germline lookup yields CDR1 SGHAT and CDR2 FQNNGV. The CDR3 extends over 14 amino acids. Assay: immunoSEQ multiplex PCR; the TCRdb copy retains only in-frame clones and omits some. The table records just under 300,000 clones, more than 75% of them present only once. A word on this clone: Other DNA sequences in the sample encode the same CDR3.

Sequencing was done on a sample of peripheral blood. The origin of this receptor is a man aged 65 to 85 with acute or convalescent COVID-19. The V call is TRBV11-2, the J call TRBJ1-1; D call uncertain. The CDR3: CASSLGAGNTEAFF. The CDR3 DNA is TGTGCCAGCAGCTTAGGGGCAGGGAACACTGAAGCTTTCTTT. The whole variable domain, remainder taken from reference TRBV11-2 and TRBJ1-1, is EAGVAQSPRYKIIEKRQSVAFWCNPISGHATLYWYQQILGQGPKLLIQFQNNGVVDDSQLPKDRFSAERLKGVDSTLKIQPAKLEDSAVYLCASSLGAGNTEAFFGQGTRLTVV.